What follows are 5 T cell receptor beta chains derived from one specimen sequenced in a study of cytomegalovirus exposure and HLA in healthy donors. Primers included in the PCR were 60 Vbeta and 13 Jbeta primers. Profiled with immunoSEQ multiplex PCR; TCRdb holds only in-frame clones, not every one. Among roughly 120,000 clones listed, 50% to 65% were seen once. Sequenced: PBMCs. The receptors come from a middle-aged woman in good health and CMV-seropositive.

This clone turned up a few times. The rearrangement uses TRBV13 and TRBJ1-1, with 7 bases matching TRBD1. CDR3 size: 14 residues. Germline V gene lookup returns CDR1 PRHDT and CDR2 FYEKMQ (reference sequence). V lost 5 bases to trimming and J lost 5 bases; unmatched junction nucleotides: 8. The DNA for the CDR3 is TGTGCCAGCAGCCACACAGGGGTTTTGACTGAAGCTTTCTTT. Its protein is CASSHTGVLTEAFF.

CDR3 nucleotides: TGTGCCAGCAGTCCACCGGGGGGTAGCGGGACCTACGAGCAGTACTTC. This sequence encodes CASSPPGGSGTYEQYF. This chain connects TRBV28 to TRBJ2-7, with 8 bases aligning to TRBD2. The CDR3 has 16 amino acids. Trimming took 5 bases from V and 2 from J; bases not matched to a gene: 11. The germline CDR1 and CDR2 sequences are MDHEN and SYDVKM.

V and J are TRBV2 and TRBJ2-7; no clear D gene. Germline V CDR1 and CDR2: SNHLY, FYNNEI. The V end was cut by 3 bases, the J end by 2 bases, with 8 bases between. This CDR3 contains 13 residues. In nucleotides, the CDR3 is TGTGCCAGCAGTGATCCACTTCCCTACGAGCAGTACTTC. Protein sequence: CASSDPLPYEQYF.

This clone has only a few counts. The chain uses TRBV5-1 and TRBJ1-4; D is undetermined. CDR3 length equals 13 residues. V was pared by 0 bases and J by 8 bases, with 8 bases between. Germline values: CDR1 SGHRS, CDR2 YFSETQ. The CDR3 DNA is TGCGCCAGCAGCTTGGGGGAGGGAGAAAAACTGTTTTTT. Protein: CASSLGEGEKLFF.

The chain recombines TRBV7-9 with TRBJ1-4, with D possibly being TRBD1 (5 bases). Germline V CDR1 and CDR2: SEHNR, FQNEAQ (reference sequence). The CDR3 contains 12 residues. Trimming cost V 1 base and J 11 bases, with 8 bases left between them. The CDR3 here is CASSLEQDKLFF. CDR3 sequence (DNA): TGTGCCAGCAGCTTAGAACAGGATAAACTGTTTTTT.